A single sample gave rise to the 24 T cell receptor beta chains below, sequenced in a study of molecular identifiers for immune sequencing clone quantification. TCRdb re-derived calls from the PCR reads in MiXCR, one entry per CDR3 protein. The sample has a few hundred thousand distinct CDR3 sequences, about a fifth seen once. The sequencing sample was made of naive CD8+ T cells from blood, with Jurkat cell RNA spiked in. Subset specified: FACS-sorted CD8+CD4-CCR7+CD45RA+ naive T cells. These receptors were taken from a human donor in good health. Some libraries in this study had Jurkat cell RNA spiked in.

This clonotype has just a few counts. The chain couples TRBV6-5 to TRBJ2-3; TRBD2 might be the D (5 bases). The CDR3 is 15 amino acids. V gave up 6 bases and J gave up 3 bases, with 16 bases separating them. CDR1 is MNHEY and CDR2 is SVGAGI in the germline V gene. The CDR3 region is CASSLRGMVTDTQYF. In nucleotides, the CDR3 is TGTGCCAGCAGCCTTCGGGGAATGGTAACAGATACGCAGTATTTT.

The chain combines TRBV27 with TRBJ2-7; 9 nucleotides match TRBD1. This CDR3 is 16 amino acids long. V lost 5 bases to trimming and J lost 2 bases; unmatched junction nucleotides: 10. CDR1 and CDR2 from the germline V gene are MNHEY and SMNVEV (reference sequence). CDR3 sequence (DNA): TGTGCCAGCAGTCACCCCCGCGGGACAGGGACCTACGAGCAGTACTTC. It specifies CASSHPRGTGTYEQYF.

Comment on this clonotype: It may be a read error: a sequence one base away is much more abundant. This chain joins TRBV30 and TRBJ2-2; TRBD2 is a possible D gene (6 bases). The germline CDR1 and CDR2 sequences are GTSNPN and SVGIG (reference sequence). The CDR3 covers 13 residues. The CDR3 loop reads CAWTQMNTGGLFF. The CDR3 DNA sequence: TGTGCCTGGACCCAGATGAACACCGGGGGGCTGTTTTTT.

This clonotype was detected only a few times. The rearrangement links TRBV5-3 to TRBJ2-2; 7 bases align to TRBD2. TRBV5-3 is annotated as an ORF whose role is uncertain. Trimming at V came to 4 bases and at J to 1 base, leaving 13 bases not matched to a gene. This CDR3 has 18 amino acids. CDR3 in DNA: TGTGCCAGAAGCCTCATTTTTTTAGCGGGTGTGAACACCGGGGAGCTGTTTTTT. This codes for CARSLIFLAGVNTGELFF.

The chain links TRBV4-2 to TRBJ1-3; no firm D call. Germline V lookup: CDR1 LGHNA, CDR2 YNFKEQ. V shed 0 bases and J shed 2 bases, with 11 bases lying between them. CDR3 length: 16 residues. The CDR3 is CASSQDLASAGNTIYF. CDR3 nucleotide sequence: TGTGCCAGCAGCCAAGATCTCGCGTCTGCTGGAAACACCATATATTTT.

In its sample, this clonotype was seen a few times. The CDR3 DNA follows: TGCGCCAGCAGCCAAGTAATAGCGGGCCACGAGCAGTACTTC. Protein: CASSQVIAGHEQYF. The chain combines TRBV4-1 with TRBJ2-7; 7 nucleotides align to TRBD2. The CDR3 has 14 residues. Germline V CDR1 and CDR2: MGHRA, YSYEKL. The trim removed 1 base at V and 5 bases at J, leaving 5 bases unmatched.

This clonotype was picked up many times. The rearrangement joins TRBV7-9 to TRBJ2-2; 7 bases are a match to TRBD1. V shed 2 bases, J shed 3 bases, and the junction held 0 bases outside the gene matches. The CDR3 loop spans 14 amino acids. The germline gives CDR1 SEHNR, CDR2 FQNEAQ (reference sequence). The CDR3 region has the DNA TGTGCCAGCAGCTTAACAGGGGACACCGGGGAGCTGTTTTTT. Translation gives CASSLTGDTGELFF.

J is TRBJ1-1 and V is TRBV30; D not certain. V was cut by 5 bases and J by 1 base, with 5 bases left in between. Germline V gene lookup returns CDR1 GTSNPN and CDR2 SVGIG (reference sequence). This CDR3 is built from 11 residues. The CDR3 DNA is TGTGCCTGGGGGCAGAACACTGAAGCTTTCTTT. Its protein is CAWGQNTEAFF.

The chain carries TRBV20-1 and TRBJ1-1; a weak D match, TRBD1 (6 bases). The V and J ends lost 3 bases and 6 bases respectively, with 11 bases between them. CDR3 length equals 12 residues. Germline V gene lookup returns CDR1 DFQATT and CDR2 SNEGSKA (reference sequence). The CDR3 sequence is CSASETGPEAFF. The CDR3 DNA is TGCAGTGCTAGTGAAACAGGGCCTGAAGCTTTCTTT.

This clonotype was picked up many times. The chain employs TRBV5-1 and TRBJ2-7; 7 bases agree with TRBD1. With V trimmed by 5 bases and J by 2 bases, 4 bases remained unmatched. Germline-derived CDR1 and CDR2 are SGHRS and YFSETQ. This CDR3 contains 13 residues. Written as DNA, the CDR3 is TGCGCCAGCAGATCCGGGACAGCCTACGAGCAGTACTTC. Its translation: CASRSGTAYEQYF.

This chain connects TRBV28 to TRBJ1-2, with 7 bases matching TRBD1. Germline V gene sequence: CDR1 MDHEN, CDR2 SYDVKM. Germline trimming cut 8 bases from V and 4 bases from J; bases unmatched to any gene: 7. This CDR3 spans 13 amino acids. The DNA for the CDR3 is TGTGCCAGCCAGACAGGGAGCGGCTATGGCTACACCTTC. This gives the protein CASQTGSGYGYTF.

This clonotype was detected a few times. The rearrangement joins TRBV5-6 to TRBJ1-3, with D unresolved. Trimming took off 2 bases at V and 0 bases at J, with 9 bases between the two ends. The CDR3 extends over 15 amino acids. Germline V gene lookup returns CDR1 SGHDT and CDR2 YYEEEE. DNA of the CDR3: TGTGCCAGCAGCTTAGACTCGGCCTCTGGAAACACCATATATTTT. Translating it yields CASSLDSASGNTIYF. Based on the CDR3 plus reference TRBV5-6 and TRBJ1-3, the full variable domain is DAGVTQSPTHLIKTRGQQVTLRCSPKSGHDTVSWYQQALGQGPQFIFQYYEEEERQRGNFPDRFSGHQFPNYSSELNVNALLLGDSALYLCASSLDSASGNTIYFGEGSWLTVV.

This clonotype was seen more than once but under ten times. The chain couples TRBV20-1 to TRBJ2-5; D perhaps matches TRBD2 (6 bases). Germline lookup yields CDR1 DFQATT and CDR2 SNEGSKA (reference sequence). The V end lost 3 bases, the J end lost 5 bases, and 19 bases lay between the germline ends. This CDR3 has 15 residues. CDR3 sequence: CSARESEGGLETQYF. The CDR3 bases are TGCAGTGCTAGGGAGTCGGAGGGTGGGTTGGAGACCCAGTACTTC.

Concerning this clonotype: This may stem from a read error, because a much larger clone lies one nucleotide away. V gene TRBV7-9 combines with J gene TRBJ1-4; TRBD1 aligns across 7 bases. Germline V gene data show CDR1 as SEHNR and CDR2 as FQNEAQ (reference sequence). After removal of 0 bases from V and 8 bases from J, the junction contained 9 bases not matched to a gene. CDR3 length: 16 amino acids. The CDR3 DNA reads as TGTGCCAGCAGCTTAGCAGACAGAGGGGGCAGCGAAAAACTGTTTTTT. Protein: CASSLADRGGSEKLFF.

The CDR3 loop is CASSWFTAAGTTYEQYF. The DNA for the CDR3 is TGTGCCAGCAGCTGGTTCACGGCGGCGGGGACTACTTACGAGCAGTACTTC. The chain combines TRBV13 with TRBJ2-7, with 7 bases identical to TRBD2. Germline CDR1 is PRHDT and CDR2 is FYEKMQ (reference sequence). V lost 4 bases to trimming and J lost 4 bases; unmatched junction nucleotides: 16. This CDR3 contains 17 residues. Filled out from reference TRBV13 and TRBJ2-7, the complete variable domain reads AAGVIQSPRHLIKEKRETATLKCYPIPRHDTVYWYQQGPGQDPQFLISFYEKMQSDKGSIPDRFSAQQFSDYHSELNMSSLELGDSALYFCASSWFTAAGTTYEQYFGPGTRLTVT.

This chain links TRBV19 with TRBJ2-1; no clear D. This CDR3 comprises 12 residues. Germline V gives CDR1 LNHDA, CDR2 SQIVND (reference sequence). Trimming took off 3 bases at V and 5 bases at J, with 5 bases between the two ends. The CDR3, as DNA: TGTGCCAGTAGTATTGGACACAATGAGCAGTTCTTC. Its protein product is CASSIGHNEQFF.

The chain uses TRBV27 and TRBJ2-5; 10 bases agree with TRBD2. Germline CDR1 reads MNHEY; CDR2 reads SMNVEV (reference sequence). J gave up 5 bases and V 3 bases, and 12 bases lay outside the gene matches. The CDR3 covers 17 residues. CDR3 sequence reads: CASSLTSGRVVGETQYF. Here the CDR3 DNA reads TGTGCCAGCAGTTTGACCAGCGGGAGGGTCGTCGGGGAGACCCAGTACTTC.

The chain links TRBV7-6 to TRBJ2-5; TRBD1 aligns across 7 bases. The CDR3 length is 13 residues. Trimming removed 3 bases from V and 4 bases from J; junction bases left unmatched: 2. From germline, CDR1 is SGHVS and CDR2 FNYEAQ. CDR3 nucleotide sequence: TGTGCCAGCAGCTTCCGACAGGGAGAGACCCAGTACTTC. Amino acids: CASSFRQGETQYF.

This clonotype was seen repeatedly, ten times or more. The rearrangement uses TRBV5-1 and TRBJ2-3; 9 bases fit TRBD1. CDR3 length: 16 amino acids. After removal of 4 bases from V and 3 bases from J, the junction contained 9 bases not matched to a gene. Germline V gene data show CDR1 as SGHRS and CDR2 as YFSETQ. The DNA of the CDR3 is TGCGCCAGCAGCGGCGGGACAGGGCTAGTTACAGATACGCAGTATTTT. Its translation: CASSGGTGLVTDTQYF.

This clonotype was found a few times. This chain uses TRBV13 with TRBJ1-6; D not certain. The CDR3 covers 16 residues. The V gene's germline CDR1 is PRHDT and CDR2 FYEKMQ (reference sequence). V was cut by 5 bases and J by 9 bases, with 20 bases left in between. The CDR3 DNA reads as TGTGCCAGCAGCACCGGGGTAACGGGAACGCGTTCACCCCTCCACTTT. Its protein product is CASSTGVTGTRSPLHF.

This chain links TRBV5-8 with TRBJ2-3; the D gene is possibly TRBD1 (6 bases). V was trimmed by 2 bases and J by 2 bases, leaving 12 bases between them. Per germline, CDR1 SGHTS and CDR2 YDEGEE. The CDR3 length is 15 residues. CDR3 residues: CASSFHQGLTDTQYF. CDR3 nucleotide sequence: TGTGCCAGCAGCTTCCACCAGGGGCTCACAGATACGCAGTATTTT.

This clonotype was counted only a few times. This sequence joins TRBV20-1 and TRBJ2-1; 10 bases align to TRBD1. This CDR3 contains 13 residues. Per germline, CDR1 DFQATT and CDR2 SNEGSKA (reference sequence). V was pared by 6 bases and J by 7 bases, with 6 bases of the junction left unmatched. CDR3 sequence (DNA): TGCAGTGCACGGACAGGGGGTTTGAATGAGCAGTTCTTC. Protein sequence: CSARTGGLNEQFF.

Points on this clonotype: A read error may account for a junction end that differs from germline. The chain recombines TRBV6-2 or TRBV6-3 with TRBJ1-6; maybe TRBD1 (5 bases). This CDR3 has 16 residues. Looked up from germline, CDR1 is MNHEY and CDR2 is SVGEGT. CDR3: CAGSSLGGSFNSPLHF. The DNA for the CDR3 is TGTGCCGGCAGTTCCCTCGGGGGGAGCTTCAATTCACCCCTCCACTTT.

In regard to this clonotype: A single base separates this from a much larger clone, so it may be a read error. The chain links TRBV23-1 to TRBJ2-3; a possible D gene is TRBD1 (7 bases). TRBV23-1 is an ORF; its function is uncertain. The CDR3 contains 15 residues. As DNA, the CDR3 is TGCGCCAGCAGTCAAAGGGGGCGCGGGACAGATACGCGGTATTTT. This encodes CASSQRGRGTDTRYF.